This is a list of T cell receptor beta chains from one sample in a study of Ad26.COV2.S vaccination and SARS-CoV-2 variants. Some clones are missing from TCRdb's copy, which holds only in-frame ones; the method was immunoSEQ multiplex PCR. Among around 300,000 clones, 90% were seen once, and the ten largest hold over 5%. The source material was peripheral blood, sampled in a trial of Ad26.COV2.S vaccine versus placebo. These receptors were taken from a person between 18 and 65 years old who received the Ad26.COV2.S COVID-19 vaccine or a placebo. The CDR3 runs from the conserved cysteine through the conserved F or W. A D gene is named only where the DNA matches it firmly. A clone size is listed for some rows: how often the clone was seen (once, few, many), or a class if it is expanded.

TRBJ2-7	NA	TRBV5-8	NA	TGTGCCAGCAGCTTGTGGCCGGGGGGGAAAAGGACAGGGGAGAGCGAGCAGTACTTC	CASSLWPGGKRTGESEQYF
TRBJ2-6	NA	TRBV6-5	NA	TGTGCCAGCAAACCAGGGGTCTCTGGGGCCAACGTCCTGACTTTC	CASKPGVSGANVLTF
TRBJ1-1	NA	TRBV18	NA	TGTGCCAGCTCACCAAGTCGATCCGCTGAAGCTTTCTTT	CASSPSRSAEAFF
TRBJ2-7	NA	TRBV2	TRBD1	TGTGCCAGCAGCGGATGGGACAGTAGCTCCTACGAGCAGTACTTC	CASSGWDSSSYEQYF
TRBJ1-1	NA	TRBV6-5	NA	TGTGCCACGAAGGCCGGTGTGGAGTACACTGAAGCTTTCTTT	CATKAGVEYTEAFF
TRBJ1-5	NA	TRBV4-1	TRBD1	TGCGCCAGCAGCCATTCGGACAGGAACAATCAGCCCCAGCATTTT	CASSHSDRNNQPQHF
TRBJ1-3	NA	TRBV7-2	NA	TGTGCCAGCAGCCCACAGGGACAAGCGGGAAACACCATATATTTT	CASSPQGQAGNTIYF
TRBJ2-5	NA	TRBV5-4	TRBD2	TGTGCCAGCAGCTCACCCTTAGCGGGAGGGGCGGAGACCCAGTACTTC	CASSSPLAGGAETQYF
TRBJ2-5	once	TRBV5-1	NA	TGCGCCAGCAGCTCTTCAGGGGCGTACCAAGAGACCCAGTACTTC	CASSSSGAYQETQYF
TRBJ2-7	NA	TRBV6-2/TRBV6-3	NA	TGTGCCAGCAGCTATGTCACCTACGAGCAGTACTTC	CASSYVTYEQYF
TRBJ1-2	NA	TRBV30	NA	TGTGCCTGGATCGAGTACCGCTATGGCTACACCTTC	CAWIEYRYGYTF
TRBJ1-1	NA	TRBV6-5	TRBD1	TGTGCCAGCACCCCGACAGGGGAGACTGAAGCTTTCTTT	CASTPTGETEAFF
TRBJ1-3	few	TRBV27	NA	TGTGCCAGCAGTCCACTCCGGGACACGGTAAACACCATATATTTT	CASSPLRDTVNTIYF
TRBJ1-3	NA	TRBV6-5	NA	TGTGCCAGCAGTTACAGCACAACCTCTGGAAACACCATATATTTT	CASSYSTTSGNTIYF
TRBJ2-3	NA	TRBV11-2	TRBD2	TGTGCCAGCAGCTTAAGAGCGGGAGGTGCAGATACGCAGTATTTT	CASSLRAGGADTQYF
TRBJ2-2	NA	TRBV19	TRBD2	TGTGCCAGTAGCCCTCCTGGCGGGGGATACACCGGGGAGCTGTTTTTT	CASSPPGGGYTGELFF
TRBJ2-2	NA	TRBV9	NA	TGTGCCAGCAGCAGACCTCGGCAGGGTAGTGGCGGGGAGCTGTTTTTT	CASSRPRQGSGGELFF
TRBJ2-3	NA	TRBV13	TRBD2	TGTGCCAGCAGCGGTGTGGGAGGGAGGAACACAGATACGCAGTATTTT	CASSGVGGRNTDTQYF
TRBJ2-1	NA	TRBV24-1	TRBD2	TGTGCCACCAGTGATTCCCCCGGGGGGACTAGCGGGATGGGTAAGCAGTTCTTC	CATSDSPGGTSGMGKQFF
TRBJ1-1	NA	TRBV11-3	NA	TGTGCCAGCAGCTCGCAGGGTGCCGCTTTCTTT	CASSSQGAAFF
TRBJ1-1	NA	TRBV3-1/TRBV3-2	TRBD1	TGTGCCAGCAGCCATCCGGGAGGGGGCAACACTGAAGCTTTCTTT	CASSHPGGGNTEAFF
TRBJ2-1	NA	TRBV5-1	NA	TGCGCCAGCAGCTTGCGTACGGGGACGAGGTACAATGAGCAGTTCTTC	CASSLRTGTRYNEQFF
TRBJ2-5	NA	TRBV4-2	TRBD1	TGTGCCAGCAGCCAAGAGGACAGGGTGCCGGAGACCCAGTACTTC	CASSQEDRVPETQYF
TRBJ2-5	NA	TRBV5-6	TRBD2	TGTGCCAGCAGCCGGGCCCTAGCGGTTCAGACCCAGTACTTC	CASSRALAVQTQYF
TRBJ1-1	NA	TRBV27	NA	TGTGCCAGCAGTTTTTTGGGGAAGGGGGTTACTGAAGCTTTCTTT	CASSFLGKGVTEAFF
TRBJ1-2	NA	TRBV28	TRBD1	TGTGCCAGCAGTTTATTGAAATCGGGGGACAGGGTTTTTTGGGACTATGGCTACACCTTC	CASSLLKSGDRVFWDYGYTF
TRBJ1-1	NA	TRBV5-6	NA	TGTGCCAGCAGCCCGAAAACGACAGGCAACACTGAAGCTTTCTTT	CASSPKTTGNTEAFF
TRBJ1-1	NA	TRBV5-4	NA	TGTGCCAGCAGCTTGTCGGGTGGGAAAATGAACACTGAAGCTTTCTTT	CASSLSGGKMNTEAFF
TRBJ2-1	NA	TRBV19	NA	TGTGCCAGTAGTATATACGACGGGGCTTCTGAGCAGTTCTTC	CASSIYDGASEQFF
TRBJ1-1	NA	TRBV4-1	NA	TGCGCCAGCAGCCGGAACGATAACACTGAAGCTTTCTTT	CASSRNDNTEAFF
TRBJ1-2	once	TRBV6-5	NA	TGTGCCAGCAGTTACGGCGTCGGATCAAACTATGGCTACACCTTC	CASSYGVGSNYGYTF
TRBJ1-3	NA	TRBV28	TRBD1	TGTGCCAGCAGGCGTTCAGGGGGCTCTGGAAACACCATATATTTT	CASRRSGGSGNTIYF